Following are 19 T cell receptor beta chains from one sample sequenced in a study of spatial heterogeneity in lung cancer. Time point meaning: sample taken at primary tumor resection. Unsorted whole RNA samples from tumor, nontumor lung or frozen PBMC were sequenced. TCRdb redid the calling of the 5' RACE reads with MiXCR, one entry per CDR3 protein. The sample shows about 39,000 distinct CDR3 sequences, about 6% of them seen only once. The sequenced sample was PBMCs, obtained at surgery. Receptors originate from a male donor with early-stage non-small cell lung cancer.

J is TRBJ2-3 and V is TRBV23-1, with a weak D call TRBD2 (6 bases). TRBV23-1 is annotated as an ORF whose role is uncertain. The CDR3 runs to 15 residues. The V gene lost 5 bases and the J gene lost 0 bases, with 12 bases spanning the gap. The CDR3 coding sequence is TGCGCCAGCAGTTCGCGGGGCCCGAGCACAGATACGCAGTATTTT. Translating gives CASSSRGPSTDTQYF.

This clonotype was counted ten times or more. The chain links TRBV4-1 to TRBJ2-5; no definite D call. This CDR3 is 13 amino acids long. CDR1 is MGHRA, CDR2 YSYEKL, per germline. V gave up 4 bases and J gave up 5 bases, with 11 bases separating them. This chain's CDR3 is CASSRLTRETQYF. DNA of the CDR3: TGCGCCAGCAGCCGCCTCACAAGGGAGACCCAGTACTTC.

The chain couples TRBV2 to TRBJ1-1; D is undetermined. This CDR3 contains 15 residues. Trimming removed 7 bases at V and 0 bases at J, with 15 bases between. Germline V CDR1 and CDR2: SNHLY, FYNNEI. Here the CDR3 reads CASNPDTLMNTEAFF. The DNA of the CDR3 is TGTGCCAGCAACCCAGACACCCTAATGAACACTGAAGCTTTCTTT.

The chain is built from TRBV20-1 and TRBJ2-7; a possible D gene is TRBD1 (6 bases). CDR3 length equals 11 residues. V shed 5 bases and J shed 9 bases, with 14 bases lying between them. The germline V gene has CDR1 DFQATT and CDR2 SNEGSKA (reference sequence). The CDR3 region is CSALQGGVQYF. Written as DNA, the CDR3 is TGCAGTGCTCTACAGGGTGGAGTGCAGTACTTC.

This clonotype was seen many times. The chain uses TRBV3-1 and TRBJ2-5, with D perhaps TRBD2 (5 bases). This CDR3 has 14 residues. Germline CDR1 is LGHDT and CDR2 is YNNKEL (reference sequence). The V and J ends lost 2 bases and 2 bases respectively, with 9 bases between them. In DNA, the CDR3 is TGTGCCAGCAGCCAACGGGGTAAACAAGAGACCCAGTACTTC. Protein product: CASSQRGKQETQYF.

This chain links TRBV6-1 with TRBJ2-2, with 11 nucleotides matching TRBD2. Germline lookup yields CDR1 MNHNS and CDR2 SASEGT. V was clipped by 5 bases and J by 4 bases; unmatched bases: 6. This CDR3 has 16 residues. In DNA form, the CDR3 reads TGTGCCAGCAGTCTAGCGGGGGGATCTTTCACCGGGGAGCTGTTTTTT. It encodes CASSLAGGSFTGELFF.

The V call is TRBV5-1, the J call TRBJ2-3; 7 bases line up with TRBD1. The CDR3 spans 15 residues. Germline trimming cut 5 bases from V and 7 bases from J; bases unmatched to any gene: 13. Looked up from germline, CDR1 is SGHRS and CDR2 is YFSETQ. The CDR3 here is CASREFGTAGNTQYF. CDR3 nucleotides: TGCGCCAGCAGAGAGTTCGGGACAGCTGGTAATACGCAGTATTTT. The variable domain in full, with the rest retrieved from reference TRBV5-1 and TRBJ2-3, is KAGVTQTPRYLIKTRGQQVTLSCSPISGHRSVSWYQQTPGQGLQFLFEYFSETQRNKGNFPGRFSGRQFSNSRSEMNVSTLELGDSALYLCASREFGTAGNTQYFGPGTRLTVL.

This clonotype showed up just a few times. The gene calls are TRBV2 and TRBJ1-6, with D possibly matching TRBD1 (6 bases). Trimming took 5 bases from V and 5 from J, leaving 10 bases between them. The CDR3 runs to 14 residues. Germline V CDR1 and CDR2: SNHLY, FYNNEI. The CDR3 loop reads CASSLGADNSPLHF. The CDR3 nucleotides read TGTGCCAGCAGTCTGGGGGCGGATAATTCACCCCTCCACTTT.

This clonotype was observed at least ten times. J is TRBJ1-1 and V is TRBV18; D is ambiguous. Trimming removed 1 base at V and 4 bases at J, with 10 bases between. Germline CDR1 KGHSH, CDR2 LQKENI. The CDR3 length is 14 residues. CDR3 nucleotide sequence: TGTGCCAGCTCACCACGGAGAGAGGGCACTGAAGCTTTCTTT. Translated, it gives CASSPRREGTEAFF.

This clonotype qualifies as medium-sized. CDR3 DNA: TGCAGCGTTGCCTCAACTAGACCCACCTACAATGAGCAGTTCTTC. It specifies CSVASTRPTYNEQFF. The chain couples TRBV29-1 to TRBJ2-1; possible D gene TRBD2, 5 bases. The V end lost 4 bases, the J end lost 2 bases, and 15 bases lay between the germline ends. The CDR3 has 15 residues. Germline lookup yields CDR1 SQVTM and CDR2 ANQGSEA.

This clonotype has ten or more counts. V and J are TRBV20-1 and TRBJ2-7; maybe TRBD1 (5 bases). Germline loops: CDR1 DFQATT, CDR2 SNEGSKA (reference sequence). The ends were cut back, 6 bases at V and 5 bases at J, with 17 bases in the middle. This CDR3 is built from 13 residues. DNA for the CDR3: TGCAGTGCGTCGGACATTTCCTTGGACGAGCAGTACTTC. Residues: CSASDISLDEQYF.

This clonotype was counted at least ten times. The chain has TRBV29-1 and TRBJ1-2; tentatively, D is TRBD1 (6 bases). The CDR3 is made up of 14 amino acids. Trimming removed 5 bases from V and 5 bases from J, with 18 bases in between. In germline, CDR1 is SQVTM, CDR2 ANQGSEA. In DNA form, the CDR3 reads TGCAGCGTTACCACAGGGTCGGGTTCGTATGGCTACACCTTC. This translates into CSVTTGSGSYGYTF. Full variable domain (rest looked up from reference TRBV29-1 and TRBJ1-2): SAVISQKPSRDICQRGTSLTIQCQVDSQVTMMFWYRQQPGQSLTLIATANQGSEATYESGFVIDKFPISRPNLTFSTLTVSNMSPEDSSIYLCSVTTGSGSYGYTFGSGTRLTVV.

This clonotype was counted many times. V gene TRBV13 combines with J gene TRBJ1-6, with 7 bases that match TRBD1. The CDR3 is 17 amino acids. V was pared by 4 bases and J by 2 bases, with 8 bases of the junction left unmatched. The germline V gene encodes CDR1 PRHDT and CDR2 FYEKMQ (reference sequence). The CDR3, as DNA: TGTGCCAGCAGCTCCCAACAGGGGTTCACCTATAATTCACCCCTCCACTTT. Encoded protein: CASSSQQGFTYNSPLHF.

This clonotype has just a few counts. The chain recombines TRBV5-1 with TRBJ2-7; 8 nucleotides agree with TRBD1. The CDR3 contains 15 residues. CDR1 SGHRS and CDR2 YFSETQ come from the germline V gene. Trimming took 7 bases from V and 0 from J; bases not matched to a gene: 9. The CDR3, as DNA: TGCGCCAGCCAACTCAGCGACAGGGGCTCCTACGAGCAGTACTTC. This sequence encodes CASQLSDRGSYEQYF. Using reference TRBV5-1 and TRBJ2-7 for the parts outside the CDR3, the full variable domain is KAGVTQTPRYLIKTRGQQVTLSCSPISGHRSVSWYQQTPGQGLQFLFEYFSETQRNKGNFPGRFSGRQFSNSRSEMNVSTLELGDSALYLCASQLSDRGSYEQYFGPGTRLTVT.

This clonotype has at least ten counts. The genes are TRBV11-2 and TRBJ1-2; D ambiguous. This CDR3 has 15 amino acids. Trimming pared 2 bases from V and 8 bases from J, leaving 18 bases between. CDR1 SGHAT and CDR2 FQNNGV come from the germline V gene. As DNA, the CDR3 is TGTGCCAGCAGCTTACTAGCCGCCTCTACCCCGGGCTACACCTTC. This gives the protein CASSLLAASTPGYTF.

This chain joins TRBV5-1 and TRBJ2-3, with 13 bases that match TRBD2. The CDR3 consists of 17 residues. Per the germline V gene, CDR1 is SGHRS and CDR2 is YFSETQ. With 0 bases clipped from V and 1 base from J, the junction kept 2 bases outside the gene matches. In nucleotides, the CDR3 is TGCGCCAGCAGCTTGGCCACTAGCGGGGGGGGCACAGATACGCAGTATTTT. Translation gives CASSLATSGGGTDTQYF.

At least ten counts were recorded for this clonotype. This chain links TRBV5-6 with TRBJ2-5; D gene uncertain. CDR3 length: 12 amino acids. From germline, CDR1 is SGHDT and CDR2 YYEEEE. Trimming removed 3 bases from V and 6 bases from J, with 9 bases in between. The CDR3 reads CASSWAQQTQYF. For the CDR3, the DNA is TGTGCCAGCAGCTGGGCTCAGCAGACCCAGTACTTC. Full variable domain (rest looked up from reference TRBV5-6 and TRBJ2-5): DAGVTQSPTHLIKTRGQQVTLRCSPKSGHDTVSWYQQALGQGPQFIFQYYEEEERQRGNFPDRFSGHQFPNYSSELNVNALLLGDSALYLCASSWAQQTQYFGPGTRLLVL.

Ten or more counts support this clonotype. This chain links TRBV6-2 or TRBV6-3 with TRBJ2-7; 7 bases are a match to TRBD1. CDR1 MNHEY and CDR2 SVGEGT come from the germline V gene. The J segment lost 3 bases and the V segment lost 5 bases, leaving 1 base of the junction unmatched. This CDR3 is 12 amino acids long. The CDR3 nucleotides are TGTGCCAGCAGTCGGGACAGCTACGAGCAGTACTTC. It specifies CASSRDSYEQYF.

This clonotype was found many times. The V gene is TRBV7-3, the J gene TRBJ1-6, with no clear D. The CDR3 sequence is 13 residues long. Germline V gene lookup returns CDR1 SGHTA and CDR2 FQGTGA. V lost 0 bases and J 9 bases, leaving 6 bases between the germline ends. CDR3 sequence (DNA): TGTGCCAGCAGCTTAACCTGGGGTTCACCCCTCCACTTT. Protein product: CASSLTWGSPLHF. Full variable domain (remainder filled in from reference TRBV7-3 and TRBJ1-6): GAGVSQTPSNKVTEKGKYVELRCDPISGHTALYWYRQSLGQGPEFLIYFQGTGAADDSGLPNDRFFAVRPEGSVSTLKIQRTERGDSAVYLCASSLTWGSPLHFGNGTRLTVT.